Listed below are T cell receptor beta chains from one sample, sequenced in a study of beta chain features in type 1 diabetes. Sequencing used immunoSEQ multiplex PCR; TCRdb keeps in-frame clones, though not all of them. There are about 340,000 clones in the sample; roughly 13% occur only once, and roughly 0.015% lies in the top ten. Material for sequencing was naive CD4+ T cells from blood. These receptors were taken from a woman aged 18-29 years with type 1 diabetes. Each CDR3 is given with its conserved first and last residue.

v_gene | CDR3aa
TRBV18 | CASSPGTGPSGELFF
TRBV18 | CASSPRSGGRTDTQYF
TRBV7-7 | CASSLGASLVTDTQYF
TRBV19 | CASSMRQGSYEQYF
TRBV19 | CASTGGVAQNTGELFF
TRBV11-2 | CASSFGPENTEAFF
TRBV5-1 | CASSSLGLAGEQYF
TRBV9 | CASMGGRPSGANVLTF
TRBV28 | CASNKQGLAATDTQYF
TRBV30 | CAWSVGTGNTEAFF
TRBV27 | CASSRSTGQAYYGYTF
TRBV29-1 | CSVSTSYNEQFF
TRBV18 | CASSPPEGFEYGYTF
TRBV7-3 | CASSLGTSGNYEQYF
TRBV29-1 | CSVVPGQPYNEQFF
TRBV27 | CASSPRTGVGYTF
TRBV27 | CASSLGVQGTEAFF
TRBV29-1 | CSVGGHEQYF
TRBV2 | CASERLRRAQGMNEQFF
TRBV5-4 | CASSFLGPRDF
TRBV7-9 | CASSRLTGAQDTEAFF
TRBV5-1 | CASLLVPLGAGGFENEQFF